This entry is about one T cell receptor beta chain. It was with random hexamers that about 0.45 to 1 ug RNA was reverse transcribed. Amplification of TCR beta CDR3 by immunoSEQ multiplex PCR spanned 54 Vbeta and 13 Jbeta. TCRdb re-called the immunoSEQ multiplex PCR reads through MiXCR, storing one row per CDR3 protein. The data contain roughly 120,000 distinct CDR3 sequences, 93% of them seen just once; the ten biggest clones take up roughly 0.3%. The CDR3 totals 12 residues. CDR1 is MNHEY, CDR2 SMNVEV, per germline (reference sequence). V was pared by 5 bases and J by 9 bases, with 8 bases between. The data were taken from a study of CD8 T cells in Susac syndrome. Blood CD8+ and CD4+ T cells underwent high-throughput TCR beta sequencing.

This clonotype was sampled from a human donor with multiple sclerosis. The sequencing input was CD8+ T cells from PBMCs. The V gene is TRBV27, the J gene TRBJ2-6; D not certain. This CDR3 is CASSAPSNVLTF. DNA of the CDR3: TGTGCCAGCAGTGCACCAAGCAACGTCCTGACTTTC.